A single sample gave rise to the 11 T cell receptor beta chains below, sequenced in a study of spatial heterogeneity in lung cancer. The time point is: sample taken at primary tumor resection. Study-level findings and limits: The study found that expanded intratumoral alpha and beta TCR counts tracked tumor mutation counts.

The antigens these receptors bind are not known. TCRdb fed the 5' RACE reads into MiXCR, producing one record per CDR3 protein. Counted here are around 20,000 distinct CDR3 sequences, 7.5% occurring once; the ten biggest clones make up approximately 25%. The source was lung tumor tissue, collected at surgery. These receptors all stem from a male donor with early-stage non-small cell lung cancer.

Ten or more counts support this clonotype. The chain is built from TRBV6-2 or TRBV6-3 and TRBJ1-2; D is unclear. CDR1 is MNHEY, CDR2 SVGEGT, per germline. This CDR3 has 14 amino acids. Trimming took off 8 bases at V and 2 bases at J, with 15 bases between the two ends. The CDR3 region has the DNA TGTGCCAGCTTTGGGCCCTTCACCAACTATGGCTACACCTTC. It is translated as CASFGPFTNYGYTF.

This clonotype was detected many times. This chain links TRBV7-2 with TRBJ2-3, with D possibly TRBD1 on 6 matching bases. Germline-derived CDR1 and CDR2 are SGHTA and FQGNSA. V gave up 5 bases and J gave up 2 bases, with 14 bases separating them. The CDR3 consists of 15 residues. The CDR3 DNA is TGTGCCAGCAGCGCAACGGGACACCACACAGATACGCAGTATTTT. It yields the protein CASSATGHHTDTQYF.

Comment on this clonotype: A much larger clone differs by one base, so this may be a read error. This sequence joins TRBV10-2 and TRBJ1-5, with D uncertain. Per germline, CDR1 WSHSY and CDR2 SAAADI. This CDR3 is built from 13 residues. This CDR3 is CASTVMGNQPQLF. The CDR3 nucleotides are TGCGCCAGCACTGTTATGGGCAATCAGCCCCAGCTTTTT.

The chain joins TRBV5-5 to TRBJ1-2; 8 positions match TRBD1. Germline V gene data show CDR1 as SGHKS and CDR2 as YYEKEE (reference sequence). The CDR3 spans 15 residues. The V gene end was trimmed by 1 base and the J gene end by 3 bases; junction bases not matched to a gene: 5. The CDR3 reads CASSLRTGIDYGYTF. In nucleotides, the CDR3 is TGTGCCAGCAGCTTGAGGACAGGGATAGACTATGGCTACACCTTC.

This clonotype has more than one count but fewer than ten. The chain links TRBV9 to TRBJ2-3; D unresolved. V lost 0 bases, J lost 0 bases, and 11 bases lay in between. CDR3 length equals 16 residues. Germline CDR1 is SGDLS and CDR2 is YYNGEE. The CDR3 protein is CASSVGARTSTDTQYF. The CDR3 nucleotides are TGTGCCAGCAGCGTAGGTGCGAGAACAAGCACAGATACGCAGTATTTT.

Here the CDR3 reads CASSPSEGYEAFF. DNA for the CDR3: TGTGCCAGCAGCCCGTCCGAGGGCTATGAAGCTTTCTTT. This sequence joins TRBV7-2 and TRBJ1-1, with D uncertain. This CDR3 region has 13 residues. CDR1 and CDR2 from the germline V gene are SGHTA and FQGNSA. Trimming shortened V by 5 bases and J by 7 bases, and 14 bases separated the two germline ends. Full variable domain (rest looked up from reference TRBV7-2 and TRBJ1-1): GAGVSQSPSNKVTEKGKDVELRCDPISGHTALYWYRQSLGQGLEFLIYFQGNSAPDKSGLPSDRFSAERTGGSVSTLTIQRTQQEDSAVYLCASSPSEGYEAFFGQGTRLTVV.

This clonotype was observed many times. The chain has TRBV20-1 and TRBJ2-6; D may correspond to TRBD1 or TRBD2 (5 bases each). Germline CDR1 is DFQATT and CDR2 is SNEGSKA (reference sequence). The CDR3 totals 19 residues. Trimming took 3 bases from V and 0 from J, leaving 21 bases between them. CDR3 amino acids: CSARIGMGTSSSGANVLTF. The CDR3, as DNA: TGCAGTGCTAGGATTGGTATGGGGACGTCTAGCTCTGGGGCCAACGTCCTGACTTTC.

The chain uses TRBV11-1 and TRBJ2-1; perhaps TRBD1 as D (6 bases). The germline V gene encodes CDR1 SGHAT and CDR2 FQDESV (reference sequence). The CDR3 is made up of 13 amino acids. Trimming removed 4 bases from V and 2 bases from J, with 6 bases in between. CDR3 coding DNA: TGTGCCAGCAGCTCAGGGGCCTACAATGAGCAGTTCTTC. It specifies CASSSGAYNEQFF.

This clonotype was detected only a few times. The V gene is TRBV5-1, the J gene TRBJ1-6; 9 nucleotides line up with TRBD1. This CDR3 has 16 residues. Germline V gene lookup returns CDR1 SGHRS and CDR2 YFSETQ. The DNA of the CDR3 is TGCGCGAGTAAGGGACAGGGCGGCTCCTATAATTCACCCCTCCACTTT. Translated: CASKGQGGSYNSPLHF.

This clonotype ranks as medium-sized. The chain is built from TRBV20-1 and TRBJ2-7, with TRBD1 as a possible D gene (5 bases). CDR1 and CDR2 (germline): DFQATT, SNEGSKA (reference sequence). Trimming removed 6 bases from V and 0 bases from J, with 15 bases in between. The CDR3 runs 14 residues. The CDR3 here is CSAKQAPLSYEQYF. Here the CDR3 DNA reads TGCAGTGCAAAACAGGCTCCTCTCTCCTACGAGCAGTACTTC.

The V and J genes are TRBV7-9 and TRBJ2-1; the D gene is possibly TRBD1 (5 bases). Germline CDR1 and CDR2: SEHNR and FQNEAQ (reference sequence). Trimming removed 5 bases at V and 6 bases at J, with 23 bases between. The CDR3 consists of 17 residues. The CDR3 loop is CASSASLGQGDSNEQFF. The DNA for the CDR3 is TGTGCCAGCAGCGCCTCGCTGGGCCAGGGTGATTCCAATGAGCAGTTCTTC.